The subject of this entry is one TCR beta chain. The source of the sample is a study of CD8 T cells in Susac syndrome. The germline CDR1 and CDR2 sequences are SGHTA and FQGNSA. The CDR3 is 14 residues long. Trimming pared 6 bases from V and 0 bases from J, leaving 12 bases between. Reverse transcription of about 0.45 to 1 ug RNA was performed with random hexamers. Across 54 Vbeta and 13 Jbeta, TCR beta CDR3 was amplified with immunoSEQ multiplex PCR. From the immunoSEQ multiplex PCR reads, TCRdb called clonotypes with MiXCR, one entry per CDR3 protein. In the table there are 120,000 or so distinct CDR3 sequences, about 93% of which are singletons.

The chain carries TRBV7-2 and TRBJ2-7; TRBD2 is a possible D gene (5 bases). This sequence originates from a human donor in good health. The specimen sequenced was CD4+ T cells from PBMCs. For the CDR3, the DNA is TGTGCCAGCAGAGAGGGCGGAAGCTCCTACGAGCAGTACTTC. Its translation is CASREGGSSYEQYF.